The rows below give T cell receptor beta chains drawn from one sample of a study of T cells in localized non-small cell lung cancer. Only in-frame clones appear in the TCRdb table, and some are missing; sequencing was by immunoSEQ multiplex PCR. The sample carries 1,000 to 1,200 clones, about a sixth recorded once. The sample in question was lung tumor tissue, obtained before any cancer treatment. The receptors were sampled from a woman aged 40 to 75 with stage II lung adenocarcinoma. CDR3s include the opening cysteine and the closing phenylalanine or tryptophan. Fields, in order: CDR3 protein, CDR3 DNA, V gene, J gene, clone size, D gene. D genes are given only for firm matches. Clone size is given for some rows only: seen once, a few or many times, or a class if the clone is expanded.

CDR3: CASSLGDRGTDQLFF
DNA: TGTGCCAGCAGCTTGGGGGACAGGGGGACCGATCAACTGTTTTTT
V: TRBV11-3
J: TRBJ1-4
size: -
D: TRBD1

CDR3: CASSTLDRGLTEAFF
DNA: TGTGCCAGTAGTACACTGGACAGGGGGCTGACTGAAGCTTTCTTT
V: TRBV19
J: TRBJ1-1
size: -
D: TRBD1

CDR3: CASSPGTGGGYNEQFF
DNA: TGTGCTAGCAGCCCAGGGACAGGGGGCGGCTACAATGAGCAGTTCTTC
V: TRBV11-3
J: TRBJ2-1
size: -
D: TRBD1

CDR3: CAWTGTSPYNEQFF
DNA: TGTGCCTGGACCGGGACTAGCCCCTACAATGAGCAGTTCTTC
V: TRBV30
J: TRBJ2-1
size: -
D: TRBD2

CDR3: CAWSVQRGGQETQYF
DNA: TGTGCCTGGAGTGTCCAGCGGGGGGGCCAAGAGACCCAGTACTTC
V: TRBV30
J: TRBJ2-5
size: -
D: TRBD2

CDR3: CSVRGQGPKGDWEQYF
DNA: TGCAGCGTGAGGGGACAGGGCCCCAAGGGGGATTGGGAGCAGTACTTC
V: TRBV29-1
J: TRBJ2-7
size: large
D: TRBD1

CDR3: CSVVRQGGGTEAFF
DNA: TGCAGCGTTGTGCGGCAGGGCGGGGGCACTGAAGCTTTCTTT
V: TRBV29-1
J: TRBJ1-1
size: few
D: -

CDR3: CASSYVRGSAYNEQFF
DNA: TGTGCCAGCAGTTACGTAAGGGGCTCCGCCTACAATGAGCAGTTCTTC
V: TRBV6-8
J: TRBJ2-1
size: medium-sized
D: -

CDR3: CASSPTGTGGRETQYF
DNA: TGTGCCAGCAGCCCTACCGGGACAGGGGGCCGGGAGACCCAGTACTTC
V: TRBV11-3
J: TRBJ2-5
size: medium-sized
D: TRBD1

CDR3: CASRSGGMGYNEQFF
DNA: TGTGCCAGCAGATCGGGGGGGATGGGCTACAATGAGCAGTTCTTC
V: TRBV6-8
J: TRBJ2-1
size: few
D: TRBD2

CDR3: CASSLVGNTEAFF
DNA: TGTGCCAGCAGCTTAGTGGGAAACACTGAAGCTTTCTTT
V: TRBV7-2
J: TRBJ1-1
size: few
D: -

CDR3: CASRNQGAGNTIYF
DNA: TGCGCCAGCCGGAACCAGGGGGCCGGAAACACCATATATTTT
V: TRBV5-1
J: TRBJ1-3
size: -
D: TRBD1

CDR3: CASSPRGETQYF
DNA: TGTGCCAGCTCACCTAGGGGGGAGACCCAGTACTTC
V: TRBV18
J: TRBJ2-5
size: -
D: -

CDR3: CASTLDNNRGYTF
DNA: TGTGCCAGCACCCTGGACAACAACAGGGGCTACACCTTC
V: TRBV6-8
J: TRBJ1-2
size: few
D: -

CDR3: CASSLRSVSSYEQYF
DNA: TGTGCCAGCAGCTTAAGGTCTGTCAGCTCCTACGAGCAGTACTTC
V: TRBV11-3
J: TRBJ2-7
size: -
D: -

CDR3: CASIFGRGNTEAFF
DNA: TGTGCCAGTATCTTTGGAAGGGGGAACACTGAAGCTTTCTTT
V: TRBV19
J: TRBJ1-1
size: large
D: -

CDR3: CASTNDRGTLQDTQYF
DNA: TGTGCCAGCACCAATGACAGGGGAACCCTACAGGATACGCAGTATTTT
V: TRBV12-5
J: TRBJ2-3
size: -
D: TRBD1

CDR3: CASQLSAGKYEQYF
DNA: TGTGCCAGCCAACTCTCCGCAGGAAAATACGAGCAGTACTTC
V: TRBV28
J: TRBJ2-7
size: -
D: -

CDR3: CATNSGRALHEQYF
DNA: TGTGCCACTAATAGCGGGAGGGCCCTCCACGAGCAGTACTTC
V: TRBV19
J: TRBJ2-7
size: hyperexpanded
D: TRBD2

CDR3: CASSLSRGRALETQYF
DNA: TGTGCCAGCAGCTTGTCCCGGGGGAGGGCCCTCGAGACCCAGTACTTC
V: TRBV11-3
J: TRBJ2-5
size: -
D: TRBD2

CDR3: CAWDPVGGSYGYTF
DNA: TGTGCCTGGGACCCTGTCGGGGGCTCGTATGGCTACACCTTC
V: TRBV30
J: TRBJ1-2
size: -
D: -

CDR3: CASSPFPADTQYF
DNA: TGTGCCAGCAGCCCCTTCCCCGCAGATACGCAGTATTTT
V: TRBV7-2
J: TRBJ2-3
size: medium-sized
D: -

CDR3: CASLAGGLGTQYF
DNA: TGTGCCAGCCTGGCGGGAGGACTCGGGACGCAGTATTTT
V: TRBV6-8
J: TRBJ2-3
size: few
D: TRBD2

CDR3: CASSSWGEGYTF
DNA: TGTGCCAGCAGCTCCTGGGGTGAGGGCTACACCTTC
V: TRBV6-8
J: TRBJ1-2
size: -
D: -

CDR3: CASRGTGDNSPLHF
DNA: TGTGCCAGCAGAGGGACCGGTGATAATTCACCCCTCCACTTT
V: TRBV25-1
J: TRBJ1-6
size: -
D: -

CDR3: CASSHAGTPNQPQHF
DNA: TGTGCCAGCAGCCACGCCGGGACACCTAATCAGCCCCAGCATTTT
V: TRBV9
J: TRBJ1-5
size: -
D: -

CDR3: CASSPRVGFSGANVLTF
DNA: TGTGCCAGCAGCCCCCGGGTCGGCTTCTCTGGGGCCAACGTCCTGACTTTC
V: TRBV11-3
J: TRBJ2-6
size: many
D: -

CDR3: CASSDRTAVAKNIQYF
DNA: TGTGCCAGCAGTGACCGTACAGCGGTAGCCAAAAACATTCAGTACTTC
V: TRBV6-8
J: TRBJ2-4
size: -
D: -

CDR3: CASSIGDRFDTRYF
DNA: TGTGCCAGTAGTATCGGGGACAGATTCGACACTAGGTACTTC
V: TRBV19
J: TRBJ2-5
size: -
D: TRBD1

CDR3: CASNRPAVNQPQHF
DNA: TGTGCCAGCAATCGTCCGGCAGTCAATCAGCCCCAGCATTTT
V: TRBV28
J: TRBJ1-5
size: few
D: -

CDR3: CASRGGQELGSGANVLTF
DNA: TGTGCCAGCAGAGGGGGACAGGAGCTTGGGTCTGGGGCCAACGTCCTGACTTTC
V: TRBV11-3
J: TRBJ2-6
size: medium-sized
D: TRBD1

CDR3: CASSLLSGGGSDEQFF
DNA: TGCGCCAGCAGCTTGTTGAGTGGCGGGGGGAGCGATGAGCAGTTCTTC
V: TRBV5-1
J: TRBJ2-1
size: few
D: TRBD2

CDR3: CASSLVGTEGSPLHF
DNA: TGTGCCAGCAGCTTAGTTGGGACCGAGGGTTCACCCCTCCACTTT
V: TRBV11-3
J: TRBJ1-6
size: few
D: -

CDR3: CASSIRVTGGRNEQFF
DNA: TGTGCCAGTAGTATTCGGGTAACAGGGGGCAGGAATGAGCAGTTCTTC
V: TRBV19
J: TRBJ2-1
size: -
D: TRBD1

CDR3: CASSQTGTGYYNEQFF
DNA: TGTGCCAGCAGCCAGACCGGGACAGGTTACTACAATGAGCAGTTCTTC
V: TRBV6-8
J: TRBJ2-1
size: -
D: TRBD1

CDR3: CASKTMTQGPRDEQYF
DNA: TGTGCCAGCAAGACTATGACCCAGGGGCCTCGGGACGAGCAGTACTTC
V: TRBV6-8
J: TRBJ2-7
size: few
D: -

CDR3: CASSDRGAGELFF
DNA: TGTGCCAGCAGCGACCGTGGGGCCGGGGAGCTGTTTTTT
V: TRBV9
J: TRBJ2-2
size: few
D: -

CDR3: CASSPSQSEGGYTF
DNA: TGTGCCAGCTCACCGTCACAGTCGGAAGGGGGCTACACCTTC
V: TRBV18
J: TRBJ1-2
size: -
D: -

CDR3: CAIRPQGAVNTEAFF
DNA: TGTGCCATCAGACCACAGGGGGCGGTAAACACTGAAGCTTTCTTT
V: TRBV6-8
J: TRBJ1-1
size: few
D: TRBD1

CDR3: CASSFGGTGNTEAFF
DNA: TGTGCCAGCAGTTTCGGGGGAACTGGGAACACTGAAGCTTTCTTT
V: TRBV6-8
J: TRBJ1-1
size: -
D: -

CDR3: CASSPRQGWSYEQYF
DNA: TGTGCCAGCAGCCCAAGACAGGGGTGGTCCTACGAGCAGTACTTC
V: TRBV9
J: TRBJ2-7
size: few
D: TRBD1

CDR3: CASSTGVANQPQHF
DNA: TGTGCCAGCAGTACAGGGGTCGCCAATCAGCCCCAGCATTTT
V: TRBV6-8
J: TRBJ1-5
size: few
D: TRBD1

CDR3: CASSIAGGPRTGELFF
DNA: TGTGCCAGTAGTATAGCTGGGGGCCCCAGGACCGGGGAGCTGTTTTTT
V: TRBV19
J: TRBJ2-2
size: once
D: -

CDR3: CAWSVGLYGYTF
DNA: TGTGCCTGGAGTGTGGGTCTCTATGGCTACACCTTC
V: TRBV30
J: TRBJ1-2
size: few
D: -

CDR3: CASSFYRGDEEKLFF
DNA: TGTGCCAGCAGCTTTTACAGGGGAGACGAGGAAAAACTGTTTTTT
V: TRBV11-3
J: TRBJ1-4
size: few
D: TRBD1

CDR3: CATSSRPPTSGIYEQYF
DNA: TGTGCCACCAGCAGTCGACCCCCCACTAGCGGCATCTACGAGCAGTACTTC
V: TRBV15
J: TRBJ2-7
size: -
D: TRBD2

CDR3: CAWSRTDWETQYF
DNA: TGTGCCTGGAGTAGGACCGACTGGGAGACCCAGTACTTC
V: TRBV30
J: TRBJ2-5
size: few
D: -

CDR3: CASSTQAGVTYEQYF
DNA: TGTGCCAGCAGTACACAAGCGGGAGTTACCTACGAGCAGTACTTC
V: TRBV11-3
J: TRBJ2-7
size: -
D: TRBD2

CDR3: CASSKGAGQPQHF
DNA: TGTGCCAGTAGTAAAGGGGCCGGTCAGCCCCAGCATTTT
V: TRBV19
J: TRBJ1-5
size: -
D: -

CDR3: CASRISSGNTIYF
DNA: TGTGCCAGTAGGATTAGCTCTGGAAACACCATATATTTT
V: TRBV19
J: TRBJ1-3
size: few
D: -

CDR3: CASTLAGAYNEQFF
DNA: TGTGCCAGCACCCTAGCGGGGGCCTACAATGAGCAGTTCTTC
V: TRBV6-8
J: TRBJ2-1
size: few
D: TRBD2

CDR3: CSARQADYGYTF
DNA: TGCAGCGCTCGACAGGCTGACTATGGCTACACCTTC
V: TRBV29-1
J: TRBJ1-2
size: few
D: -

CDR3: CASSQGVGNQPQHF
DNA: TGTGCCAGCTCACAAGGGGTAGGGAATCAGCCCCAGCATTTT
V: TRBV18
J: TRBJ1-5
size: -
D: -

CDR3: CASSVEDRGNYGYTF
DNA: TGTGCCAGCAGCGTAGAGGACAGGGGAAACTATGGCTACACCTTC
V: TRBV9
J: TRBJ1-2
size: few
D: TRBD1

CDR3: CASSPRELYSNQPQHF
DNA: TGTGCCAGCAGCCCCCGGGAACTTTATAGCAATCAGCCCCAGCATTTT
V: TRBV11-3
J: TRBJ1-5
size: few
D: -